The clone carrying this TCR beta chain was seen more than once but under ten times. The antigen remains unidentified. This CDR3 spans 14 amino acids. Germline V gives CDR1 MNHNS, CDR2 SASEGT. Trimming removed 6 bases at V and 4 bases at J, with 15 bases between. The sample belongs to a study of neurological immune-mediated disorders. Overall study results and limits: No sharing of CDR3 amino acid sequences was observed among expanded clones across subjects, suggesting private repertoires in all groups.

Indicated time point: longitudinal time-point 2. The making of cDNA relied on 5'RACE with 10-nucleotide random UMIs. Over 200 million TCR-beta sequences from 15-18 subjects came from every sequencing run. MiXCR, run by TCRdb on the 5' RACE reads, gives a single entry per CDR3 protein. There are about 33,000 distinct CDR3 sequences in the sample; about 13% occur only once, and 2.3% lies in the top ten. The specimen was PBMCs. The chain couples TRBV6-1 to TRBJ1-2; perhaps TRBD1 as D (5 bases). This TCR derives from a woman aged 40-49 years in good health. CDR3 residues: CASSTKVGVYGYTF. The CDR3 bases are TGTGCCAGCAGCACAAAAGTAGGGGTCTATGGCTACACCTTC.